These T cell receptor beta chains were read from a single sample in a study of immune evolution from preneoplasia to lung adenocarcinoma. Measured with immunoSEQ multiplex PCR; TCRdb has only the in-frame clones, and not every one. This sample has about 4,900 clones, with about nine tenths found just once. The source material was FFPE atypical adenomatous hyperplasia tissue from the lung. The receptors shown here come from a person aged 65 to 85 with lung adenocarcinoma. Each CDR3 is given with its conserved first and last residue. The D gene is left open where the match is weak. Expanded clones are given a class, and other clones once, few, many or no size at all.

J gene	D gene	V gene	clone size	CDR3 DNA	CDR3 protein
TRBJ2-7	TRBD2	TRBV7-2	-	TGTGCCAGCAGCTTAGCGTCTAGCGGGAGTACCGAGCAGTACTTC	CASSLASSGSTEQYF
TRBJ2-3	TRBD2	TRBV30	-	TGTGCCTGGAAGTGGGGGGGTAGCACAGATACGCAGTATTTT	CAWKWGGSTDTQYF
TRBJ1-1	-	TRBV4-2	-	TGTGCCAGCAGCCAAAGTAAGATCCGGGTCGCTGAAGCTTTCTTT	CASSQSKIRVAEAFF
TRBJ1-1	TRBD1	TRBV29-1	few	TGCAGCGTCGTGGGGGCAGGGGGGGGTGAAGCTTTCTTT	CSVVGAGGGEAFF
TRBJ2-5	-	TRBV18	-	TGTGCCAGCTCACCTCCCTCCCAGGGAGGCGAGACCCAGTACTTC	CASSPPSQGGETQYF
TRBJ1-1	-	TRBV7-2	-	TGTGCCAGCAGCTTATGGGGACAAGCCCACGAAGCTTTCTTT	CASSLWGQAHEAFF
TRBJ2-2	TRBD2	TRBV15	-	TGTGCCACCAGCAACGGGAGGGCAGCCGCCGGCCAAACCGGGGAGCTGTTTTTT	CATSNGRAAAGQTGELFF
TRBJ1-2	TRBD1	TRBV28	-	TGTGCCAGCAGGCCAGCCGGGACAGGATATGGCTACACCTTC	CASRPAGTGYGYTF
TRBJ1-1	-	TRBV12-5	once	TGTGCTAGTGGTTTGGCAGGGGAACTAGGAGCTTTCTTT	CASGLAGELGAFF
TRBJ1-1	-	TRBV14	-	TGTGCCAGCAGCCAATTCGGGGGAGGTGGTGAAGCTTTCTTT	CASSQFGGGGEAFF
TRBJ1-4	-	TRBV11-2	-	TGTGCCAGCAGCTTAGGAGGTCTAACTAATGAAAAACTGTTTTTT	CASSLGGLTNEKLFF
TRBJ1-1	TRBD1	TRBV15	-	TGTGCCACCAGCATCAGGGGACAGGGGAACACTGAAGCTTTCTTT	CATSIRGQGNTEAFF
TRBJ1-2	-	TRBV5-3	-	TGTGCCAGATTACTCTCAGGGACTAACTATGGCTACACCTTC	CARLLSGTNYGYTF
TRBJ1-6	-	TRBV6-1	-	TGTGCCAGCAGTGAAGTGTCAGGGAGCAATTCACCCCTCCACTTT	CASSEVSGSNSPLHF
TRBJ1-1	-	TRBV15	-	TGTGCCACCAGCAGTGTCATGAACACTGAAGCTTTCTTT	CATSSVMNTEAFF
TRBJ2-5	-	TRBV27	-	TGTGCCAGCAGTTTCGGATACCAAGAGACCCAGTACTTC	CASSFGYQETQYF
TRBJ2-1	TRBD2	TRBV29-1	-	TGCAGCGGTGATACTAGCGGGGTCTACAATGAGCAGTTCTTC	CSGDTSGVYNEQFF
TRBJ1-2	-	TRBV27	-	TGTGCCAGCAGTTCAGGGACTGGCTACACCTTC	CASSSGTGYTF
TRBJ2-5	TRBD2	TRBV7-9	-	TGTGCCAGCAGCTTAGCGTTGCGGGGGGGGCCTAGTGAGACCCAGTACTTC	CASSLALRGGPSETQYF
TRBJ2-2	TRBD2	TRBV9	-	TGTGCCAGCAGCGTAGAGCGGGGGGGCCTGGGGGAGCTGTTTTTT	CASSVERGGLGELFF
TRBJ2-1	TRBD2	TRBV5-1	-	TGCGCCAGCAGCTTGGACGGGGGGGCCGGTGGTGAGCAGTTCTTC	CASSLDGGAGGEQFF
TRBJ1-3	-	TRBV9	few	TGTGCCAGCAGCGGACAGGCCTCTGGAAACACCATATATTTT	CASSGQASGNTIYF
TRBJ2-3	-	TRBV28	-	TGTGCCAGCAGTCTCTGGCGGGTGCGCACAGATACGCAGTATTTT	CASSLWRVRTDTQYF
TRBJ1-1	-	TRBV2	-	TGTGCCAGCAGTGAAGGGGGGGGAAGGGGCCGGAACACTGAAGCTTTCTTT	CASSEGGGRGRNTEAFF
TRBJ2-7	-	TRBV4-1	-	TGCGCCAGCAGCCAAGAGACGGGAAACTACGAGCAGTACTTC	CASSQETGNYEQYF
TRBJ2-5	TRBD2	TRBV7-6	-	TGTGCCAGCAGCCCGGCAGGACTAGCCTACCGGGAGACCCAGTACTTC	CASSPAGLAYRETQYF
TRBJ2-5	-	TRBV27	-	TGTGCCAGCAGTTTTTACGGGGGAGAGACCCAGTACTTC	CASSFYGGETQYF
TRBJ1-2	TRBD1	TRBV28	once	TGTGCCAGCAGTTTCGTCCAGGGGGCGCTGAATGGCTACACCTTC	CASSFVQGALNGYTF
TRBJ2-1	-	TRBV7-9	-	TGTGCCAGCAGCCTACTAAGGGGGGGTCTGGAGCAGTTCTTC	CASSLLRGGLEQFF
TRBJ2-7	TRBD1	TRBV6-5	few	TGTGCCAGCAGTTACGGGACAGGGAAAGAGCAGTACTTC	CASSYGTGKEQYF
TRBJ2-2	-	TRBV7-3	-	TGTGCCAGCAGCTTTTCCGGCGGCCTGGGGGAGCTGTTTTTT	CASSFSGGLGELFF
TRBJ1-3	-	TRBV6-5	-	TGTGCCAGCAGTTACTCTCGGGGGCCATCTGGAAACACCATATATTTT	CASSYSRGPSGNTIYF
TRBJ1-4	-	TRBV6-6	-	TGTGCCAGCAGTTACGAGTTACTTAATGAAAAACTGTTTTTT	CASSYELLNEKLFF
TRBJ1-5	-	TRBV28	-	TGTGCCACCCGGGAAGGGAGTAGCAATCAGCCCCAGCATTTT	CATREGSSNQPQHF
TRBJ2-1	-	TRBV15	-	TGTGCCACCAGCGTAGAGCCCAAGGGTGAGCAGTTCTTC	CATSVEPKGEQFF
TRBJ2-5	TRBD1	TRBV4-1	-	TGCGCCAGCAGCCTTCAGGGGGCGAGCGAGACCCAGTACTTC	CASSLQGASETQYF
TRBJ1-3	TRBD1	TRBV19	-	TGTGCCAGTGCCAGCCGGGACAGACTAACAGTCCCTGGAAACACCATATATTTT	CASASRDRLTVPGNTIYF
TRBJ1-1	-	TRBV6-5	-	TGTGCCAGCAGTTACAAAGGGTCTGGGTTCACTGAAGCTTTCTTT	CASSYKGSGFTEAFF
TRBJ2-2	-	TRBV19	-	TGTGCCAGTAGTATAGCAGGGGTCACCGGGGAGCTGTTTTTT	CASSIAGVTGELFF
TRBJ2-5	TRBD1	TRBV5-1	-	TGCGCCAGCAGCTTCGGAGACAGGGAAGAGACCCAGTACTTC	CASSFGDREETQYF
TRBJ1-1	-	TRBV5-4	-	TGTGCCAGCAGCTTGTCGGGGGGCGCGAGGGCTTCGACTGAAGCTTTCTTT	CASSLSGGARASTEAFF
TRBJ2-2	-	TRBV18	-	TGTGCCAGCTCACCACTCGACCAGGGCACCGGGGAGCTGTTTTTT	CASSPLDQGTGELFF
TRBJ2-1	-	TRBV27	-	TGTGCCAGCAGTAGCCCCCTGGACCCCCATGAGCAGTTCTTC	CASSSPLDPHEQFF
TRBJ1-1	TRBD1	TRBV7-9	-	TGTGCCAGCAGCCCCCCCGGGACAGGCGACACTGAAGCTTTCTTT	CASSPPGTGDTEAFF
TRBJ2-1	-	TRBV7-8	-	TGTGCCAGCAGCTGGGCCGGGCTCAATGAGCAGTTCTTC	CASSWAGLNEQFF
TRBJ1-4	TRBD1	TRBV28	-	TGTGCCAGCAGCCCCGTCCCGGGACAGGGCTCATGGGAAAAACTGTTTTTT	CASSPVPGQGSWEKLFF
TRBJ2-1	-	TRBV18	few	TGTGCCAGCTCAGACTGGCGGACCTCATACAATGAGCAGTTCTTC	CASSDWRTSYNEQFF
TRBJ2-2	TRBD2	TRBV6-1	-	TGTGCCAGTTCAGTAGCGGGAGACACCGGGGAGCTGTTTTTT	CASSVAGDTGELFF
TRBJ1-3	-	TRBV9	-	TGTGCCAGCAGCGTTCGTAATACTGGAAACACCATATATTTT	CASSVRNTGNTIYF
TRBJ1-4	TRBD1	TRBV11-2	-	TGTGCCAGCAGCTTAGTGAGGGGACAGGGGACTAATGAAAAACTGTTTTTT	CASSLVRGQGTNEKLFF
TRBJ2-7	-	TRBV28	once	TGTGCCAGCAGTCCTGGGACAAGCTACGAGCAGTACTTC	CASSPGTSYEQYF
TRBJ1-2	-	TRBV6-1	-	TGTGCCAGCAGTGGGGGACGGGCTGGCTACACCTTC	CASSGGRAGYTF
TRBJ1-1	TRBD1	TRBV29-1	-	TGCAGCGTCGCCCCGGGGGGACAGGGTGTGACTTTCTTT	CSVAPGGQGVTFF
TRBJ2-7	TRBD1	TRBV28	-	TGTGCCAGCAGCCAGGGAACAGGGGTCGGCGAGCAGTACTTC	CASSQGTGVGEQYF
TRBJ2-3	TRBD2	TRBV29-1	-	TGCAGCGTTGGGGGACTAGCGGGGTACACAGATACGCAGTATTTT	CSVGGLAGYTDTQYF